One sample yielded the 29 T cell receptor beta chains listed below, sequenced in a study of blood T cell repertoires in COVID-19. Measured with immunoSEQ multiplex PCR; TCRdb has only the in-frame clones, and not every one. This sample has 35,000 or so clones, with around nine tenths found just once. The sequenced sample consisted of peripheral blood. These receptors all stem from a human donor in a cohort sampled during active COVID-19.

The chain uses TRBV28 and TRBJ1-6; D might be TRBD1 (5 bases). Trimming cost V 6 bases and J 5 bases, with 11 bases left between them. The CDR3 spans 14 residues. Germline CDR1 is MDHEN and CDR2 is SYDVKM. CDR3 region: CASRKGAHNSPLHF. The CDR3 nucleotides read TGTGCCAGCAGAAAAGGGGCCCATAATTCACCCCTCCACTTT.

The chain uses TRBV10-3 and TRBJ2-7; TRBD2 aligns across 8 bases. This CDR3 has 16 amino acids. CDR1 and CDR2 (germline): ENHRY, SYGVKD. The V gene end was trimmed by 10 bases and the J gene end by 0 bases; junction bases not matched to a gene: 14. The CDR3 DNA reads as TGTGCCACCCTCTCTGGGCGGGAGGTGCACTCCTACGAGCAGTACTTC. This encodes CATLSGREVHSYEQYF.

The CDR3 DNA is TGTGCCAGCAGTGTTCTTACGCGCTCCTACAATGAGCAGTTCTTC. This encodes CASSVLTRSYNEQFF. J is TRBJ2-1 and V is TRBV3-1 (or the pseudogene TRBV3-2); D is ambiguous. The CDR3 loop spans 15 amino acids. Per germline, CDR1 LGHDT and CDR2 YNNKEL (reference sequence). Trimming removed 6 bases from V and 0 bases from J, with 12 bases in between.

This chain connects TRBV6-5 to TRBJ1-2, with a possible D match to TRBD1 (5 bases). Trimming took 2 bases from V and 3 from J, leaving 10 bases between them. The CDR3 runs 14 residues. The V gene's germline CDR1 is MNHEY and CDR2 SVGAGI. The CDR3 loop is CASSYRGLDYGYTF. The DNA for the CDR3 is TGTGCCAGCAGTTACAGGGGCCTAGACTATGGCTACACCTTC.

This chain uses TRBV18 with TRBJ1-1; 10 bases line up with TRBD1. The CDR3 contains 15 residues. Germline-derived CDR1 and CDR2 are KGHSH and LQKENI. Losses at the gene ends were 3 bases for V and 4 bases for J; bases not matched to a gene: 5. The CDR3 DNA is TGTGCCAGCTCACCGGACAGGGGGAAGGGCACTGAAGCTTTCTTT. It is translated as CASSPDRGKGTEAFF.

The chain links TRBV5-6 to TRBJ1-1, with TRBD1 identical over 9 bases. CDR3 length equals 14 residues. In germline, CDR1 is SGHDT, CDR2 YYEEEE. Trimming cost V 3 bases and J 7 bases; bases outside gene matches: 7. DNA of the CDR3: TGTGCCAGCAGCTCTGACAGGGGGATAGTTGAAGCTTTCTTT. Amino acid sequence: CASSSDRGIVEAFF. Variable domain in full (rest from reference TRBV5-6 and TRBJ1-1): DAGVTQSPTHLIKTRGQQVTLRCSPKSGHDTVSWYQQALGQGPQFIFQYYEEEERQRGNFPDRFSGHQFPNYSSELNVNALLLGDSALYLCASSSDRGIVEAFFGQGTRLTVV.

The CDR3 region is CASSWAGQNTDTQYF. For the CDR3, the DNA is TGTGCCAGCAGCTGGGCGGGACAGAACACAGATACGCAGTATTTT. The genes are TRBV11-2 and TRBJ2-3; D is perhaps TRBD1 (7 bases). The germline V gene encodes CDR1 SGHAT and CDR2 FQNNGV. Trimming shortened V by 4 bases and J by 2 bases, and 13 bases separated the two germline ends. The CDR3 contains 15 residues.

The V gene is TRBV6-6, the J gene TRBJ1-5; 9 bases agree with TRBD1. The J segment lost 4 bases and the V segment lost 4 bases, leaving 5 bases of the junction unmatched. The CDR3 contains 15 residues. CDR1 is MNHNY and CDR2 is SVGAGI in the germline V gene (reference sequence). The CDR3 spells CASSFPGQGNQPQHF. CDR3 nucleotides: TGTGCCAGCAGTTTCCCGGGACAGGGAAATCAGCCCCAGCATTTT.

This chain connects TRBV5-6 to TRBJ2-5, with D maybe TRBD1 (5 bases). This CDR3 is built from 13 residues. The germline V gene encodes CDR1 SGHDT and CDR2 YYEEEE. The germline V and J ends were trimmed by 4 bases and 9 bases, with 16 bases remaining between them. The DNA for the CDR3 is TGTGCCAGCAGCGAACAAGGACAACTTTCCCAGTACTTC. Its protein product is CASSEQGQLSQYF.

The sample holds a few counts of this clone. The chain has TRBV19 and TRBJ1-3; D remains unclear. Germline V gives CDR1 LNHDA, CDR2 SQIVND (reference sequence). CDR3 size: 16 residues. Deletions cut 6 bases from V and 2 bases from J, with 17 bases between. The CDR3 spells CASRISGQRPGNTIYF. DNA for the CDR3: TGTGCCAGTAGGATCTCGGGCCAGCGGCCTGGAAACACCATATATTTT.

CDR3 DNA sequence: TGTGCCAGCAGCCGACAGGGGAGTACTGAAGCTTTCTTT. Translation gives CASSRQGSTEAFF. The V and J genes are TRBV28 and TRBJ1-1; 8 bases match TRBD1. From germline, CDR1 is MDHEN and CDR2 SYDVKM. The trim removed 6 bases at V and 5 bases at J, leaving 5 bases unmatched. The CDR3 is 13 amino acids.

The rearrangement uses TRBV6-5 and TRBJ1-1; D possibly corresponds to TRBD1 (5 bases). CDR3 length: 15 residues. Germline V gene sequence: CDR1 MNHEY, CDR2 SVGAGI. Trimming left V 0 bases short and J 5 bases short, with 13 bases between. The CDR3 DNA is TGTGCCAGCAGTTACTCGACCGGGGGAAGGACTGAAGCTTTCTTT. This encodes CASSYSTGGRTEAFF.

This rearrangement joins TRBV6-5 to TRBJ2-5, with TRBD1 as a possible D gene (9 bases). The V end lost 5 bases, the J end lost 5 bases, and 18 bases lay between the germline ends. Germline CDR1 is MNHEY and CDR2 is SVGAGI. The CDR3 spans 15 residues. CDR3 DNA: TGTGCCAGCAGTACAGGGGGCGGGAGGTATGAGACCCAGTACTTC. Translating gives CASSTGGGRYETQYF.

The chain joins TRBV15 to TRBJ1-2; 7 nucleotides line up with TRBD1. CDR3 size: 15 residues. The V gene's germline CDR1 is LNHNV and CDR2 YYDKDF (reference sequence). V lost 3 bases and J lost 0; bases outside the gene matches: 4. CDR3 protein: CATSRPQGANYGYTF. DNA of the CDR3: TGTGCCACCAGCAGGCCCCAGGGGGCTAACTATGGCTACACCTTC.

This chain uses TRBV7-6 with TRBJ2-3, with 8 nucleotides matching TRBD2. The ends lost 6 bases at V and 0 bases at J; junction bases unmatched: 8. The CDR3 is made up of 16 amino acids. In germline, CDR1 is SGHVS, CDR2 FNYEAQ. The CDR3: CASSDAGTSSTDTQYF. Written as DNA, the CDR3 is TGTGCCAGCAGTGACGCCGGGACTAGTAGCACAGATACGCAGTATTTT.

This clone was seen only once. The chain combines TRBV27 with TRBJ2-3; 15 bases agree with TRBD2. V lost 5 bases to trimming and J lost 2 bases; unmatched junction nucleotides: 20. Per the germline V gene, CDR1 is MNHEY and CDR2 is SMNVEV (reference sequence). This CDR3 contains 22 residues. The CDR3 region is CASSHSTPGLAGGLGSTDTQYF. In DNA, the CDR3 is TGTGCCAGCAGTCACTCTACGCCGGGACTAGCGGGAGGTTTGGGCTCCACAGATACGCAGTATTTT.

CDR3 in amino acids: CASSLGPGQQTQYF. CDR3 sequence (DNA): TGTGCCAGCAGCTTAGGTCCGGGACAGCAGACCCAGTACTTC. The chain uses TRBV7-2 and TRBJ2-5; 7 bases map to TRBD1. Trimming at V came to 1 base and at J to 6 bases, leaving 5 bases not matched to a gene. This CDR3 comprises 14 residues. Germline V gives CDR1 SGHTA, CDR2 FQGNSA.

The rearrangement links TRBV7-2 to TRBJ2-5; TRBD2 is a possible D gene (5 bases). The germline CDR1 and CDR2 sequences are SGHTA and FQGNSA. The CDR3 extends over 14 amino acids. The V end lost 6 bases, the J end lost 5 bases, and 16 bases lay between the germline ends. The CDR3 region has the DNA TGTGCCAGCAGTCTAGGCGGGCAGCTGGAGACCCAGTACTTC. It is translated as CASSLGGQLETQYF.

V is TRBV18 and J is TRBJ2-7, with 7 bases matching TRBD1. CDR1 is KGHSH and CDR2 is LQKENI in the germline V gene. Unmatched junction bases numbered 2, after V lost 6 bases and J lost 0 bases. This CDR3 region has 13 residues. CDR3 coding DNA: TGTGCCAGCTCGACAGGGATCTCCTACGAGCAGTACTTC. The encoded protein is CASSTGISYEQYF.

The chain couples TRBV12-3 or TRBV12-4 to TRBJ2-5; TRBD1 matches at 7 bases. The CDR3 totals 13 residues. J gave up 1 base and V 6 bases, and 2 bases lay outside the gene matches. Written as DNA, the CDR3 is TGTGCCAGCAGGCCAGGGGGCCAAGAGACCCAGTACTTC. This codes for CASRPGGQETQYF.

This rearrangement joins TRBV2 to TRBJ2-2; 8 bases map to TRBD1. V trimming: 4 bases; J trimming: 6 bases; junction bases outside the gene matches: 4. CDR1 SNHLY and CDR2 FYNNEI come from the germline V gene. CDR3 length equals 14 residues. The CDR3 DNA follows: TGTGCCAGCAGTGGTACAGGGGGTGCCGGGGAGCTGTTTTTT. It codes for CASSGTGGAGELFF. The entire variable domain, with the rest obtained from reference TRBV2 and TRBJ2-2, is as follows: EPEVTQTPSHQVTQMGQEVILRCVPISNHLYFYWYRQILGQKVEFLVSFYNNEISEKSEIFDDQFSVERPDGSNFTLKIRSTKLEDSAMYFCASSGTGGAGELFFGEGSRLTVL.

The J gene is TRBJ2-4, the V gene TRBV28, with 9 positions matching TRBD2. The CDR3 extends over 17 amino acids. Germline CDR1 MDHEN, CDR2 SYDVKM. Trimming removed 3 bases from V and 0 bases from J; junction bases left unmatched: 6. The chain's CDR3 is CASSFRRLAVAKNIQYF. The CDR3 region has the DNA TGTGCCAGCAGTTTTAGGCGACTAGCGGTAGCCAAAAACATTCAGTACTTC.

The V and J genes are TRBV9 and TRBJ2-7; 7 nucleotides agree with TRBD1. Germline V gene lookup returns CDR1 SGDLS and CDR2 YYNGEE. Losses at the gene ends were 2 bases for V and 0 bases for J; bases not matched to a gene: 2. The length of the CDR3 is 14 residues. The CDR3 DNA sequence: TGTGCCAGCAGCGTGGGACAGAACTCCTACGAGCAGTACTTC. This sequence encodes CASSVGQNSYEQYF.

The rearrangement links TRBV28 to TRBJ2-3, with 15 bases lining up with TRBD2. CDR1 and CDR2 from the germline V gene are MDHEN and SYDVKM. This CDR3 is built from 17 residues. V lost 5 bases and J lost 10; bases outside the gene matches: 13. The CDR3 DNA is TGTGCCAGCAGTCCAGGGGGACTAGCGGGAGGCCGGGGGCCGCAGTATTTT. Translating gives CASSPGGLAGGRGPQYF.

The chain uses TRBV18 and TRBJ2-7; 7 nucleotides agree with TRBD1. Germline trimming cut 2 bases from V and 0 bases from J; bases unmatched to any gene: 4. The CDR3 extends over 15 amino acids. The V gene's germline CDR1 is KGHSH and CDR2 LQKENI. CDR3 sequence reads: CASSPVRGHSYEQYF. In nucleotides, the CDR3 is TGTGCCAGCTCACCAGTAAGGGGGCACTCCTACGAGCAGTACTTC. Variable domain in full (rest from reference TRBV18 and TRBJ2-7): NAGVMQNPRHLVRRRGQEARLRCSPMKGHSHVYWYRQLPEEGLKFMVYLQKENIIDESGMPKERFSAEFPKEGPSILRIQQVVRGDSAAYFCASSPVRGHSYEQYFGPGTRLTVT.

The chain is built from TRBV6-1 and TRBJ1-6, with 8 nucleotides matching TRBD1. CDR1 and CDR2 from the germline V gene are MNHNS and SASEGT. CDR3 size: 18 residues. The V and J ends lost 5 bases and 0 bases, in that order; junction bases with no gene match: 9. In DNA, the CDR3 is TGTGCCAGCAGTAAAGGACAGGGCCCTAGCTCCTATAATTCACCCCTCCACTTT. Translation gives CASSKGQGPSSYNSPLHF.

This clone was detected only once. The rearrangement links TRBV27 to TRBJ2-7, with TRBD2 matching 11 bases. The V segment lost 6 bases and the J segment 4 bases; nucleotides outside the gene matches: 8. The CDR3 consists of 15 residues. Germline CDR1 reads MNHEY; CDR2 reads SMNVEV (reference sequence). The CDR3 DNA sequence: TGTGCCAGCAGGGCAACTAGCGGGAGATCGTACGAGCAGTACTTC. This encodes CASRATSGRSYEQYF.

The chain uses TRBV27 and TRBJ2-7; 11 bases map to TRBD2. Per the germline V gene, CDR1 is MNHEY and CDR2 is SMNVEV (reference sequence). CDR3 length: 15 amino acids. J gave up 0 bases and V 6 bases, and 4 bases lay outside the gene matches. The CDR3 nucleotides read TGTGCCAGCAGCATAGCGGGAGGGAGCTCCTACGAGCAGTACTTC. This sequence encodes CASSIAGGSSYEQYF.

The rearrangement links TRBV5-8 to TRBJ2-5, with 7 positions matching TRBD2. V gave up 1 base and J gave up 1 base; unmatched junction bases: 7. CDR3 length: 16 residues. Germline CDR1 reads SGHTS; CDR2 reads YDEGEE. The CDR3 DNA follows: TGTGCCAGCAGCTTGAGGCGGGAGACACGCCAAGAGACCCAGTACTTC. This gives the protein CASSLRRETRQETQYF.